The 12 T cell receptor beta chains in this list originate from one sample, sequenced in a study of post-analysis software for immune sequencing data. The study, taken as a whole, reports: Controls showed lower frequencies than patients for five TRBV segments, and TRBV5-6, TRBV5-1 and TRBV20-1 were among these.

The library was made from cDNA and included unique molecular identifiers. In TCRdb, the PCR reads were re-called with MiXCR into one record per CDR3 protein. The table has about 430,000 distinct CDR3 sequences, about 40% seen once. Their recognized antigens are unknown. The material sequenced was blood. These receptor sequences come from a girl aged 2-10 years with multiple sclerosis.

A note on this clonotype: An end of the junction differs from the germline gene, which may be a read error. The chain recombines TRBV7-3 with TRBJ2-3, with 8 nucleotides matching TRBD1. Germline CDR1 SGHTA, CDR2 FQGTGA. The CDR3 length is 15 residues. CDR3 in amino acids: CAGSFGQGLTDTQYF. The CDR3 DNA sequence: TGTGCCGGCAGCTTTGGACAGGGTTTGACAGATACGCAGTATTTT.

The chain uses TRBV18 and TRBJ2-7, with D possibly TRBD2 on 6 matching bases. Trimming shortened V by 6 bases and J by 3 bases, and 15 bases separated the two germline ends. Germline V lookup: CDR1 KGHSH, CDR2 LQKENI. CDR3 length: 14 amino acids. The CDR3 DNA sequence: TGTGCCAGCTCTCCGGACTACCTAAACTACGAGCAGTACTTC. Translation: CASSPDYLNYEQYF.

In this sample, this clonotype turned up a few times. The junction differs from germline at one of its ends, possibly a read error. CDR3 DNA sequence: TGTGCCAGCAGCCTAGCGGGGAACAATGAGCAGTTCTTC. Encoded protein: CASSLAGNNEQFF. V gene TRBV7-8 combines with J gene TRBJ2-1, with 9 bases matching TRBD2. Germline values: CDR1 SGHVS, CDR2 FQNEAQ. The CDR3 length is 13 residues.

The J gene is TRBJ2-4, the V gene TRBV20-1; D possibly matches TRBD1 or TRBD2 (5 bases each). The J call may be in error: the DNA end matches TRBJ2-7 better. The germline V gene has CDR1 DFQATT and CDR2 SNEGSKA (reference sequence). The CDR3 is 14 amino acids. In DNA, the CDR3 is TGCAGTGCTTGGGACCCGCAAAGGGCCTACGAGCAGTACTTC. It yields the protein CSAWDPQRAYEQYF.

This clonotype has only a few counts. The gene calls are TRBV27 and TRBJ2-3; D remains ambiguous. The ends were cut back, 5 bases at V and 0 bases at J, with 9 bases in the middle. This CDR3 contains 14 residues. Germline CDR1 reads MNHEY; CDR2 reads SMNVEV (reference sequence). The CDR3 sequence: CASSPISSTDTQYF. The DNA for the CDR3 is TGTGCCAGCAGTCCGATATCTAGCACAGATACGCAGTATTTT.

A word on this clonotype: A read error may produce the germline difference seen at one junction end. The genes are TRBV12-3 or TRBV12-4 and TRBJ2-3; 9 positions match TRBD2. This CDR3 has 15 residues. The CDR3 loop is CASSIAGVLTDTQYF. CDR3 DNA: TGTGCCAGCAGTATAGCGGGGGTGCTCACAGATACGCAGTATTTT.

This clonotype was seen a few times. The V gene is TRBV25-1, the J gene TRBJ2-5, with D perhaps matching TRBD2 (6 bases). Matching the DNA end better, TRBJ2-7 makes the J call doubtful. Germline V gives CDR1 MGHDK, CDR2 SYGVNS. The CDR3 loop spans 16 amino acids. CDR3: CASSSTRYRGEDEQYF. Here the CDR3 DNA reads TGTGCCAGCAGCTCAACCCGGTACCGAGGGGAGGACGAGCAGTACTTC.

The chain combines TRBV29-1 with TRBJ1-1; TRBD1 matches at 7 bases. From germline, CDR1 is SQVTM and CDR2 ANQGSEA. The CDR3 runs 12 residues. The trim removed 6 bases at V and 1 base at J, leaving 2 bases unmatched. The chain's CDR3 is CSVYRGNTEAFF. The CDR3 nucleotides are TGCAGCGTCTACAGGGGGAACACTGAAGCTTTCTTT.

This clonotype was detected a few times. This chain joins TRBV4-3 and TRBJ1-1, with TRBD1 identical over 9 bases. The J segment lost 2 bases and the V segment lost 4 bases, leaving 5 bases of the junction unmatched. The CDR3 consists of 15 residues. Germline values: CDR1 LGHNA, CDR2 YSLEER. This CDR3 reads CASSRRQGGNTEAFF. The CDR3 DNA sequence: TGCGCCAGCAGCCGCAGACAGGGGGGAAACACTGAAGCTTTCTTT.

This clonotype appeared a single time. This sequence joins TRBV15 and TRBJ1-1; possible D gene TRBD1, 6 bases. This CDR3 region has 17 residues. Germline CDR1 is LNHNV and CDR2 is YYDKDF (reference sequence). Trimming shortened V by 0 bases and J by 1 base, and 15 bases separated the two germline ends. The DNA for the CDR3 is TGTGCCACCAGCAGAGATCAGGGGCTCACAGGGAACACTGAAGCTTTCTTT. Translating it yields CATSRDQGLTGNTEAFF.

The CDR3 nucleotides are TGCAGTGCTAGACCTAAGAGCTCCTACGAGCAGTACTTC. This gives the protein CSARPKSSYEQYF. This sequence joins TRBV20-1 and TRBJ2-7; unclear D gene. This CDR3 has 13 amino acids. Germline loops: CDR1 DFQATT, CDR2 SNEGSKA (reference sequence). The V end lost 2 bases, the J end lost 0 bases, and 8 bases lay between the germline ends.

This clonotype was found a few times. The chain links TRBV7-9 to TRBJ2-3; D gene unclear. The V gene's germline CDR1 is SEHNR and CDR2 FQNEAQ (reference sequence). The CDR3 is 15 residues long. With 4 bases removed from V and 0 bases from J, the gap between germline ends came to 11 bases. The CDR3 loop reads CASSSRGPSTDTQYF. Here the CDR3 DNA reads TGTGCCAGCAGCTCCCGTGGACCTAGCACAGATACGCAGTATTTT.